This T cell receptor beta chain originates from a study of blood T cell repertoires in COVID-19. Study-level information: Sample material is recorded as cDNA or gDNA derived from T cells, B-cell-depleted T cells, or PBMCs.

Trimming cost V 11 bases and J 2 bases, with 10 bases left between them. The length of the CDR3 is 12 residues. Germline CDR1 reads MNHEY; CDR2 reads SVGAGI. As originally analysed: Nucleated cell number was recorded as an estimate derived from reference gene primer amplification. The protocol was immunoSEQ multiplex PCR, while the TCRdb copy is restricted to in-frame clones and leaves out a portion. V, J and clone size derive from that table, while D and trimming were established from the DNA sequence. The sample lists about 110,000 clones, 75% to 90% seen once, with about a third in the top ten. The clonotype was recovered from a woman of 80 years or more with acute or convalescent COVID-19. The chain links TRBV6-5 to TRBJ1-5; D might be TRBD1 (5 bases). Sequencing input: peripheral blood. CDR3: CALGRGNQPQHF. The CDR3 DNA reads TGTGCCCTCGGCAGGGGCAATCAGCCCCAGCATTTT.